The entry below gives a single TCR beta chain sequence along with its context. Its antigen remains unknown. Trimming pared 3 bases from V and 3 bases from J, leaving 11 bases between. The CDR3 covers 14 residues. The germline CDR1 and CDR2 sequences are DFQATT and SNEGSKA (reference sequence). This specimen belongs to a study of breast tumors, draining lymph nodes, adjacent tissues. TCRdb reprocessed the multiplex PCR reads via MiXCR and lists one record per CDR3 protein. The sample includes fewer than 15,000 distinct CDR3 sequences, 45% to 60% of them seen just once. Study-level results: Compared with lymph nodes, tumors were less diverse; compared with nontumor tissue, more. Data only fit, rather than demonstrated, lymph node origin of most tumor T cells.

The chain uses TRBV20-1 and TRBJ1-4; D may be TRBD1 (6 bases). This TCR derives from a female donor with breast cancer. Some clones in this sample may be carry-over from other donors' samples. Sample: tumor-adjacent breast tissue. In nucleotides, the CDR3 is TGCAGTGCTAGCCCGGGACACGCTAATGAAAAACTGTTTTTT. As protein: CSASPGHANEKLFF.